The table lists the clone carrying this T cell receptor beta chain with many counts. These data are taken from a study of cytomegalovirus exposure and HLA in healthy donors. V shed 5 bases and J shed 1 base, with 8 bases lying between them. Germline assignment: CDR1 LNHDA and CDR2 SQIVND (reference sequence). The CDR3 contains 13 residues. TCRdb's copy holds only in-frame clones and misses some; the assay was immunoSEQ multiplex PCR. In the table there are fewer than 90,000 clones, 84% of which are singletons. Material: PBMCs. The chain combines TRBV19 with TRBJ1-1; a weak D match, TRBD1 (6 bases). This sequence was found in a young woman in good health and CMV-seropositive. DNA for the CDR3: TGTGCCAGTAGTTACAGGGAGAACACTGAAGCTTTCTTT. Amino acid sequence: CASSYRENTEAFF.